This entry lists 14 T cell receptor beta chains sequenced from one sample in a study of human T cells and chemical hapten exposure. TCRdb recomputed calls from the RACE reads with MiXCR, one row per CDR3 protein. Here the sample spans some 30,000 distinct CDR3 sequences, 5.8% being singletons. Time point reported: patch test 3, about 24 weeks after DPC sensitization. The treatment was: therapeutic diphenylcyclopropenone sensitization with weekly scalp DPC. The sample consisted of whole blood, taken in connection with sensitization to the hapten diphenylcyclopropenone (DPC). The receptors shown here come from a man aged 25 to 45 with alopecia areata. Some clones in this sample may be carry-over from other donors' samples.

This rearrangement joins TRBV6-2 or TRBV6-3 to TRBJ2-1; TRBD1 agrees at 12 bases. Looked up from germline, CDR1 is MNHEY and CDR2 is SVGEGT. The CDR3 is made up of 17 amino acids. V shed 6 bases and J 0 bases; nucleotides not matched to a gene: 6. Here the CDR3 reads CASRGDRGPSSYNEQFF. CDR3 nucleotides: TGTGCCAGCAGAGGGGACAGGGGGCCTAGCTCCTACAATGAGCAGTTCTTC.

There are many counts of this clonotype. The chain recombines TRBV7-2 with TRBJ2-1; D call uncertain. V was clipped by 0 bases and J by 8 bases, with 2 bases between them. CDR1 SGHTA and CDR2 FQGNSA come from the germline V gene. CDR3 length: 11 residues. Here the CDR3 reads CASSLAYEQFF. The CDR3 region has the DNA TGTGCCAGCAGCTTAGCATATGAGCAGTTCTTC. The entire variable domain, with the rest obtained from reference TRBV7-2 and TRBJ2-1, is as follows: GAGVSQSPSNKVTEKGKDVELRCDPISGHTALYWYRQSLGQGLEFLIYFQGNSAPDKSGLPSDRFSAERTGGSVSTLTIQRTQQEDSAVYLCASSLAYEQFFGPGTRLTVL.

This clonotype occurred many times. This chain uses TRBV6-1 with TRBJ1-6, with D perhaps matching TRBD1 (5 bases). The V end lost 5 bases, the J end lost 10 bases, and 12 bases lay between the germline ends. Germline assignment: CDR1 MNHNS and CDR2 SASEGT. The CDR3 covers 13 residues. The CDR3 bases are TGTGCCAGCAGTCGGGACCAAACCTCACCCCTCCACTTT. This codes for CASSRDQTSPLHF.

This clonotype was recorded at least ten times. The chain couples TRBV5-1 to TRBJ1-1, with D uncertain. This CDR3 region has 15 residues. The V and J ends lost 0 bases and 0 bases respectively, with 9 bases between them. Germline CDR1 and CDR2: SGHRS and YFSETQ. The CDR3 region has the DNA TGCGCCAGCAGCTTGGACCACCTCTTGAACACTGAAGCTTTCTTT. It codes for CASSLDHLLNTEAFF. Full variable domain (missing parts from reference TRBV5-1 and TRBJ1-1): KAGVTQTPRYLIKTRGQQVTLSCSPISGHRSVSWYQQTPGQGLQFLFEYFSETQRNKGNFPGRFSGRQFSNSRSEMNVSTLELGDSALYLCASSLDHLLNTEAFFGQGTRLTVV.

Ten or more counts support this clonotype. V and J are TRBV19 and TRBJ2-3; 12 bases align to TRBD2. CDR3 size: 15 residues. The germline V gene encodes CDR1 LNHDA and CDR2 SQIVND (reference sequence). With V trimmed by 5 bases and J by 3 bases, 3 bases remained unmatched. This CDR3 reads CASSVLAGGTDTQYF. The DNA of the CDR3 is TGTGCCAGTAGTGTACTAGCGGGGGGAACAGATACGCAGTATTTT.

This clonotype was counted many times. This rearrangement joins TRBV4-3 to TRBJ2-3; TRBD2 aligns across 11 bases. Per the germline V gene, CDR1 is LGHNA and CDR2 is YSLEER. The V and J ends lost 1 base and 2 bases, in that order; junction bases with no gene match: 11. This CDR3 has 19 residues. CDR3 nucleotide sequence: TGCGCCAGCAGCCAAGGGGCGGCTAGCGGGGGGTCGCTCACAGATACGCAGTATTTT. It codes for CASSQGAASGGSLTDTQYF.

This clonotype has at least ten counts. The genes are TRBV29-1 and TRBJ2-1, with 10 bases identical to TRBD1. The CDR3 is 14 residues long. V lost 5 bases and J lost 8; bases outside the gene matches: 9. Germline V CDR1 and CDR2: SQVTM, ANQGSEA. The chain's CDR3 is CSVCWDRGTDEQFF. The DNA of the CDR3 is TGCAGCGTTTGTTGGGACAGGGGTACCGATGAGCAGTTCTTC.

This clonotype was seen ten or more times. CDR3 sequence (DNA): TGTGCCACCAGCCCGTTGGGGGATCATCAGCCCCAGCATTTT. Amino acid sequence: CATSPLGDHQPQHF. The chain combines TRBV15 with TRBJ1-5; a possible D gene is TRBD1 (5 bases). The length of the CDR3 is 14 residues. Germline V gene data show CDR1 as LNHNV and CDR2 as YYDKDF (reference sequence). V was cut by 5 bases and J by 5 bases, with 13 bases left in between.

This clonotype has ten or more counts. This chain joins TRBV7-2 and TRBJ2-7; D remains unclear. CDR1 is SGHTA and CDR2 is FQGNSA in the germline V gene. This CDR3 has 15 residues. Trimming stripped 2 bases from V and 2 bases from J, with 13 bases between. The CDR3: CASSLLGPRPYEQYF. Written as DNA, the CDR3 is TGTGCCAGCAGCTTACTGGGCCCCCGACCCTACGAGCAGTACTTC.

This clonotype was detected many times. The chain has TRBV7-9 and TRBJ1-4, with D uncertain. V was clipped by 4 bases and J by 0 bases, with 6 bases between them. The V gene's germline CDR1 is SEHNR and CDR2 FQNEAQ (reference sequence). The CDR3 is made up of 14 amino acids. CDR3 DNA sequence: TGTGCCAGCAGCTCCCAGACAACTAATGAAAAACTGTTTTTT. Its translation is CASSSQTTNEKLFF. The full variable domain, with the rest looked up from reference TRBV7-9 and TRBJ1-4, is DTGVSQNPRHKITKRGQNVTFRCDPISEHNRLYWYRQTLGQGPEFLTYFQNEAQLEKSRLLSDRFSAERPKGSFSTLEIQRTEQGDSAMYLCASSSQTTNEKLFFGSGTQLSVL.

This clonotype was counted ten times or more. As DNA, the CDR3 is TGTGCCAGCAGCCAGTCCTCGACGTACCAAGAGACCCAGTACTTC. Translation: CASSQSSTYQETQYF. The chain joins TRBV5-5 to TRBJ2-5, with unresolved D. CDR1 SGHKS and CDR2 YYEKEE come from the germline V gene (reference sequence). V lost 4 bases and J lost 0, with 13 bases in between. CDR3 size: 15 residues.

The CDR3 DNA reads TGTGCCAGCAGTCCACCTCGTTTATCAGGGGTAGAGACCCAGTACTTC. Its protein is CASSPPRLSGVETQYF. V and J are TRBV27 and TRBJ2-5, with D perhaps matching TRBD1 (6 bases). This CDR3 comprises 16 residues. Germline V CDR1 and CDR2: MNHEY, SMNVEV (reference sequence). The V end was cut by 5 bases, the J end by 4 bases, with 20 bases between.

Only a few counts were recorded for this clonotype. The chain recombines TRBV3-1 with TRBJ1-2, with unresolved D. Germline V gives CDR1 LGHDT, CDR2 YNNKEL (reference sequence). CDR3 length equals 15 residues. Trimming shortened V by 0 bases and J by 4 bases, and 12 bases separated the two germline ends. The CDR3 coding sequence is TGTGCCAGCAGCCAAGATAGAGCCAGATCCTATGGCTACACCTTC. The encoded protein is CASSQDRARSYGYTF.

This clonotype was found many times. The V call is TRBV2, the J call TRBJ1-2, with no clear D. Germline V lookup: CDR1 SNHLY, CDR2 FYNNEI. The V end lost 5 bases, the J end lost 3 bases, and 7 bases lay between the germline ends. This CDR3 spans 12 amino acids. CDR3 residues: CASSPRDYGYTF. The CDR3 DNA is TGTGCCAGCAGTCCTAGGGACTATGGCTACACCTTC. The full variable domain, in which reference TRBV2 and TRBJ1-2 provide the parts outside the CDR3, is EPEVTQTPSHQVTQMGQEVILRCVPISNHLYFYWYRQILGQKVEFLVSFYNNEISEKSEIFDDQFSVERPDGSNFTLKIRSTKLEDSAMYFCASSPRDYGYTFGSGTRLTVV.